A selection of T cell receptor beta chains follows, all from one sample in a study of T cells expressing NK-cell markers. TCRdb reprocessed the 5' RACE reads, keeping one entry per CDR3 protein, no DNA. The sample holds some 340,000 distinct CDR3 sequences. Sequencing input: blood T cells: a sorted CD56 or NKG2C T cell subset, CD4+ or CD8+ T cells, or bulk PBMC T cells (not recorded which). All receptors come from a man aged 18-69 years in good health. Both conserved end residues are part of each CDR3.

v_call: TRBV9; j_call: TRBJ2-5; cdr3_aa: CASSTGQTPQETQYF
v_call: TRBV19; j_call: TRBJ1-1; cdr3_aa: CASTPTGRSVAEAFF
v_call: TRBV20-1; j_call: TRBJ2-1; cdr3_aa: CRTRWQGRHEQFF
v_call: TRBV20-1; j_call: TRBJ2-5; cdr3_aa: CSAKLPGLARETQYF
v_call: TRBV5-1; j_call: TRBJ2-5; cdr3_aa: CASSLSTGTVRLQETQYF
v_call: TRBV7-6; j_call: TRBJ2-3; cdr3_aa: CASSRVTSGGAAQYF
v_call: TRBV11-2; j_call: TRBJ1-1; cdr3_aa: CASSLQGTIGAFF
v_call: TRBV3-1; j_call: TRBJ2-7; cdr3_aa: CASSLTTGATTEQYF
v_call: TRBV7-3; j_call: TRBJ2-2; cdr3_aa: CASSSTGTLYTGELFF
v_call: TRBV20-1; j_call: TRBJ2-1; cdr3_aa: CSARDMEQPYNEQFF
v_call: TRBV5-1; j_call: TRBJ2-7; cdr3_aa: CASSLRPGLAGGPDEQYF
v_call: TRBV6-1; j_call: TRBJ2-3; cdr3_aa: CASSHRTGRRDTQYF
v_call: TRBV7-9; j_call: TRBJ2-7; cdr3_aa: CASSLDGQVFSHEQYF
v_call: TRBV6-2/TRBV6-3; j_call: TRBJ1-2; cdr3_aa: CASKEGTANYGYTF
v_call: TRBV11-2; j_call: TRBJ2-4; cdr3_aa: CASSLGPGLIGNIQYF
v_call: TRBV2; j_call: TRBJ2-5; cdr3_aa: CASTELGGLAGYETQYF
v_call: TRBV7-2; j_call: TRBJ2-3; cdr3_aa: CASSRRSGGGTDTQYF
v_call: TRBV6-1; j_call: TRBJ1-5; cdr3_aa: CASSRQGLGNQPQHF